The 7 T cell receptor beta chains in this list originate from one sample, sequenced in a study of blood T cells in healthy people across ages (dated by TCRdb to between 2014 and 2017). Receptor libraries were prepared by 5' RACE. The sequencer was an Illumina HiSeq 2500. A second PCR of about 7 to 12 cycles was run with a J-beta primer mix and a sample-barcoded 5' primer. The public reads were reprocessed in TCRdb via fastp at Q25 and MiXCR, keeping in-frame beta chains. CDR3 protein sequences are deduplicated, and each keeps its most common genes and DNA. A total of about 970,000 distinct CDR3 sequences appear in this sample, roughly 47% of them only once. The ten largest clones add up to 20% to 25% of the sample. The specimen sequenced was blood. Receptor source: a woman aged 60-70 years in good health.

This chain joins TRBV4-1 and TRBJ2-3, with TRBD2 identical over 14 bases. Germline assignment: CDR1 MGHRA and CDR2 YSYEKL. This CDR3 contains 17 residues. V trimming: 6 bases; J trimming: 7 bases; junction bases outside the gene matches: 12. In DNA, the CDR3 is TGCGCCAGCAGTTCGACCGGGACTAGCGGGAGCGGGAATACGCAGTATTTT. It yields the protein CASSSTGTSGSGNTQYF.

This clonotype was detected a few times. The gene calls are TRBV25-1 and TRBJ2-1, with D possibly being TRBD1 or TRBD2 (5 bases each). Germline V CDR1 and CDR2: MGHDK, SYGVNS. V shed 4 bases and J shed 4 bases, with 14 bases lying between them. The CDR3 runs 15 residues. The CDR3 DNA follows: TGTGCCAGCAGTGGGGTTGGGGGTGGGTACAATGAGCAGTTCTTC. This translates into CASSGVGGGYNEQFF.

This chain connects TRBV7-2 to TRBJ1-2, with unresolved D. Germline CDR1 reads SGHTA; CDR2 reads FQGNSA. Trimming took off 5 bases at V and 2 bases at J, with 12 bases between the two ends. The CDR3 is 14 residues long. CDR3 sequence: CASSLTTTNYGYTF. DNA of the CDR3: TGTGCCAGCAGCCTCACTACCACGAACTATGGCTACACCTTC. Combining the CDR3 with reference TRBV7-2 and TRBJ1-2 gives the whole variable domain GAGVSQSPSNKVTEKGKDVELRCDPISGHTALYWYRQSLGQGLEFLIYFQGNSAPDKSGLPSDRFSAERTGGSVSTLTIQRTQQEDSAVYLCASSLTTTNYGYTFGSGTRLTVV.

The CDR3 DNA sequence: TGCGGCGAACGGACAGACGGTGCCCAGTACTTC. Translated: CGERTDGAQYF. The chain couples TRBV29-1 to TRBJ2-5; weak D call: TRBD1 (6 bases). CDR1 is SQVTM, CDR2 ANQGSEA, per germline. The CDR3 is 11 residues long.

To note about this clonotype: At one boundary the junction diverges from the germline segment, which might be a read error. The chain is built from TRBV5-4 and TRBJ1-4, with D unclear. This CDR3 has 14 amino acids. Germline loops: CDR1 SGHNT, CDR2 YYREEE (reference sequence). This CDR3 reads CVSSLAWANEKLFF. The CDR3 DNA follows: TGTGTCAGCAGCTTGGCCTGGGCAAATGAAAAACTGTTTTTT.

This clonotype was detected a few times. The chain uses TRBV7-2 and TRBJ2-7; 7 nucleotides match TRBD2. The germline CDR1 and CDR2 sequences are SGHTA and FQGNSA. The CDR3 has 15 residues. The V and J ends lost 1 base and 2 bases, in that order; junction bases with no gene match: 5. The CDR3 DNA is TGTGCCAGCAGCTTAGTGGCGCGGGAGACCTACGAGCAGTACTTC. It yields the protein CASSLVARETYEQYF.

The rearrangement uses TRBV5-1 and TRBJ2-1; D gene unclear. V was pared by 0 bases and J by 0 bases, with 10 bases between. This CDR3 spans 16 amino acids. Germline values: CDR1 SGHRS, CDR2 YFSETQ. CDR3 residues: CASSLVPESSYNEQFF. In DNA, the CDR3 is TGCGCCAGCAGCTTGGTTCCCGAGAGCTCCTACAATGAGCAGTTCTTC.